A selection of T cell receptor beta chains follows, all from one sample in a study of neoadjuvant anti-PD-1 for oral cavity cancer. TCRdb keeps only in-frame clones here, not all; method: immunoSEQ multiplex PCR. The sample includes fewer than 70,000 clones, under 85% of them seen just once. The starting material was PBMCs, obtained before nivolumab (anti-PD-1) treatment. These receptors all stem from a person between 40 and 85 years old with oral cavity squamous cell carcinoma. The CDR3 runs from the conserved cysteine through the conserved F or W. D genes are given only for firm matches. Clone sizes are given selectively: once, few, many, or a class where the clone is expanded.

TRBJ1-1 12 TRBD1 TRBV2 once TGTGCCAGGGGACAGGGGAACACTGAAGCTTTCTTT CARGQGNTEAFF
TRBJ2-7 10 . TRBV30 once TGTGCCTGGAGTGTAAACGAGCAGTACTTC CAWSVNEQYF
TRBJ2-1 15 . TRBV7-9 . TGTGCCAGCAGCCAGATGGGACTGGCCGACAATGAGCAGTTCTTC CASSQMGLADNEQFF
TRBJ2-3 12 . TRBV11-2 . TGTGCCAGCAGCCTCACGGGGAGTACGCAGTATTTT CASSLTGSTQYF
TRBJ2-7 12 . TRBV10-1 . TGCGCCAGCAGTGAGTTCTCCTACGAGCAGTACTTC CASSEFSYEQYF
TRBJ2-1 15 TRBD2 TRBV7-9 . TGTGCCAGCAGCTGGGGACTAGCGGAGTACAATGAGCAGTTCTTC CASSWGLAEYNEQFF
TRBJ2-2 15 . TRBV19 . TGTGCCAGTAGGGAAGGGGCCGCGAACACCGGGGAGCTGTTTTTT CASREGAANTGELFF
TRBJ1-4 14 . TRBV19 . TGTGCCAGTAGTATAAGTCCAATTACAGGAAAACTGTTTTTT CASSISPITGKLFF
TRBJ1-1 14 . TRBV19 . TGTGCCAGTAGTATCGGACAGAAAGGCACTGAAGCTTTCTTT CASSIGQKGTEAFF
TRBJ1-6 17 TRBD1 TRBV15 . TGTGCCACCAGCCATCAACCTGGGAGACAGGGGGGTTCACCCCTCCACTTT CATSHQPGRQGGSPLHF
TRBJ1-1 11 . TRBV6-5 . TGTGCCAGCAGGCTGAACACTGAAGCTTTCTTT CASRLNTEAFF
TRBJ2-7 15 TRBD2 TRBV6-5 . TGTGCCAGCAGTTACTCGGCTAGCGGTCCCTACGAGCAGTACTTC CASSYSASGPYEQYF
TRBJ2-7 13 TRBD1 TRBV28 few TGTACCGCCGGGACAGGGGGCATGTACGAGCAGTACTTC CTAGTGGMYEQYF
TRBJ1-1 16 TRBD1 TRBV7-2 . TGTGCCAGCAGCTTAGCGGGACAGGGACGACGCACTGAAGCTTTCTTT CASSLAGQGRRTEAFF
TRBJ1-1 13 . TRBV6-1 . TGTGCCAGCAGTGGGGGGGTGAACACTGAAGCTTTCTTT CASSGGVNTEAFF
TRBJ1-2 16 . TRBV4-1 few TGCGCCAGCAGCCAAGATCTGGCAGCAGCTAACTATGGCTACACCTTC CASSQDLAAANYGYTF
TRBJ1-2 13 . TRBV6-1 . TGTGCCAGCAGTGATGGGGCTAACTATGGCTACACCTTC CASSDGANYGYTF
TRBJ2-7 15 TRBD2 TRBV5-6 . TGTGCCAGCAGCTCTACTAGCGGGGTCTTCTACGAGCAGTACTTC CASSSTSGVFYEQYF
TRBJ2-1 17 TRBD2 TRBV4-1 . TGCGCCAGCAGCCAAGTCTTGGGGGCGGGAGGGTTCAATGAGCAGTTCTTC CASSQVLGAGGFNEQFF
TRBJ2-5 15 . TRBV4-1 . TGCGCCAGCAGCCAACCGACTAGCAGGGGTGAGACCCAGTACTTC CASSQPTSRGETQYF
TRBJ1-4 14 . TRBV5-1 . TGCGCCAGCAGCACGGGGACAACTAATGAAAAACTGTTTTTT CASSTGTTNEKLFF
TRBJ2-2 15 . TRBV14 . TGTGCCAGCAGCCAAGGCGCTGGGGGTACCGGGGAGCTGTTTTTT CASSQGAGGTGELFF
TRBJ2-1 15 . TRBV4-2 . TGTGCCAGCAGCCAAGATTGGGGTTCCTACAATGAGCAGTTCTTC CASSQDWGSYNEQFF
TRBJ1-5 14 . TRBV7-9 . TGTGCCAGCAGCCCACAGGGTCAGGGTCAGCCCCAGCATTTT CASSPQGQGQPQHF
TRBJ2-7 11 . TRBV7-2 . TGTGCCAGCAGCTCCACCTACGAGCAGTACTTC CASSSTYEQYF
TRBJ2-1 12 . TRBV7-3 . TGTGCCAGCAGCTCCCATGGCAATGAGCAGTTCTTC CASSSHGNEQFF
TRBJ2-5 14 . TRBV5-1 . TGCGCCAGCAGCTTGGGGACAAAGCAAGAGACCCAGTACTTC CASSLGTKQETQYF
TRBJ2-2 15 TRBD1 TRBV6-5 few TGTGCCAGCAGGAAACTGGACAGGGGGACCGGGGAGCTGTTTTTT CASRKLDRGTGELFF
TRBJ1-1 15 . TRBV5-1 . TGCGCCAGCAACCCAAGGACGGATTTGAACACTGAAGCTTTCTTT CASNPRTDLNTEAFF
TRBJ1-5 14 . TRBV7-2 . TGTGCCAGCAGCTTATCCGGACGTCTTTCGGCCCAGCATTTT CASSLSGRLSAQHF
TRBJ1-1 14 . TRBV6-5 . TGTGCCAGCACCTTCTCACGGGGGCGGACTGAAGCTTTCTTT CASTFSRGRTEAFF
TRBJ1-5 17 TRBD1 TRBV4-1 . TGCGCCAGCAGCCACGTTCTTGGACAGGGGGAAAATCAGCCCCAGCATTTT CASSHVLGQGENQPQHF
TRBJ2-1 15 . TRBV11-2 . TGTGCCAGCGGACGAGACAGAAGCTCCTACAATGAGCAGTTCTTC CASGRDRSSYNEQFF